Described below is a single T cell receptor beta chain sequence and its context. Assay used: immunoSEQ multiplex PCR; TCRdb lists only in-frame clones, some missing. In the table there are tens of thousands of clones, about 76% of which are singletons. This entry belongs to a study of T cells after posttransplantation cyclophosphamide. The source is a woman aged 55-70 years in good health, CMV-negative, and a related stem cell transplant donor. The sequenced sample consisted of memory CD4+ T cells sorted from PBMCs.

The CDR3 DNA is TGTGCCAGTAGGGACGGGACTTCTACCTATGGCTACACCTTC. This sequence encodes CASRDGTSTYGYTF. The chain is built from TRBV19 and TRBJ1-2; D may be TRBD1 (5 bases). CDR1 and CDR2 from the germline V gene are LNHDA and SQIVND (reference sequence). Trimming cost V 6 bases and J 4 bases, with 15 bases left between them. This CDR3 contains 14 residues.